There are a few counts of the clone carrying this T cell receptor (beta chain). What it recognizes is unknown. Each TCR beta cDNA library carried unique molecular identifiers. Roughly 490,000 cDNA molecules came from around 1 to 9.1 million T cells. MiXCR, applied by TCRdb to the PCR reads, yields one record per CDR3 protein. Of more than 500,000 distinct CDR3 sequences detected, approximately 31% appear once; the ten largest clones hold 4.5% to 7.5%. This specimen comes from a study of post-analysis software for immune sequencing data. Study results and limitations: TRBV5-6, TRBV5-1 and TRBV20-1 were among a handful of TRBV segments more frequent in patients than controls.

CDR3 length: 16 residues. Trimming stripped 4 bases from V and 5 bases from J, with 21 bases between. CDR1 and CDR2 (germline): SGHRS, YFSETQ. The sequence was obtained from a girl under 18 with multiple sclerosis. The gene calls are TRBV5-1 and TRBJ2-5; the D gene is possibly TRBD2 (7 bases). The sequenced sample was blood. This CDR3 is CASSPPLTGGTETQYF. Written as DNA, the CDR3 is TGCGCCAGCAGCCCCCCCCTGACGGGGGGCACGGAGACCCAGTACTTC.